This TCR beta chain derives from a study of the immune and genomic landscape of osteosarcoma (TCRdb year 2020). With regard to the full study: A total of roughly 44 pediatric and adult patients with high-grade osteosarcoma made up the overall cohort, and the median age at diagnosis was approximately 27 years (range about 5-81). To characterize the osteosarcoma immunogenomic landscape, the TCR sequencing results were combined with transcriptome, protein array and immunostaining data. The cohort was enriched for poor-risk disease, with approximately 76% showing unfavorable pathologic response to standard therapy and 55% to 70% deceased. The goal of the study was to explain why immune checkpoint inhibitors show limited clinical activity in osteosarcoma. Each of a few patients provided a couple of samples from the same tumor site. In the overall cohort, 55% to 65% of patients were male, and just under 80% had localized disease at diagnosis. To define immunogenic potential, the study profiled osteosarcoma specimens using whole genome, RNA and T-cell receptor sequencing, along with immunohistochemistry and reverse phase protein arrays.

TCR beta chain CDR3 regions were immunosequenced with the ImmunoSEQ Assay (Adaptive Biotechnologies). On the study's bioinformatics: TCRB rearrangements, read counts, read proportions and gene usage were exported through the ImmunoSEQ Analyzer platform. T-cell clonality was calculated from productive rearrangements as 1 minus Pielou's evenness. Clonal space homeostasis binned clonotypes as rare, small, medium, large or hyperexpanded (0.01 to 1 of the repertoire). TCR productive clonality was compared across immune clusters C1, C2 and C3 using the Wilcoxon rank sum test. TCRdb obtained this table from immuneACCESS and retained in-frame rearrangements with V and J assigned. These tables miss some clones; where compared with another copy, unresolved V genes account for less than half of the shortfall, and the remainder is unexplained. The DNA gave D and trimming, while V, J and clone size come from that table. Within this sample are more than 10,000 clones, with 60% to 85% of them counted one time only. Roughly a sixth of the sample belongs to the ten largest clones.

Points on this clone: Its cognate antigen has yet to be identified. Per-base quality was not reported, and no clone a single base away is much larger than it.

The germline V gene encodes CDR1 LNHDA and CDR2 SQIVND (reference sequence). V loses 3 bases of germline sequence and J loses 4 bases, and the interval between the two ends is 10 bases. There are 14 amino acids in the CDR3, from cysteine to phenylalanine inclusive. Of all the DNA, just the CDR3 is kept, 42 bases in frame from base 1. The tumors sampled were post-treatment primary, local recurrence and metastasis specimens taken from patients with a poor prognosis. Study-level results and caveats: In five cases a single hyperexpanded clone dominated the repertoire, and each of those five cases had fewer than 100 T-cell clonotypes. TCR productive clonality was higher in the immune-hot C3 cluster than the cold C1 cluster but still low overall. Along with the frozen tumor specimens, matched blood was collected from just two patients. Productive TCR clonality was found to be low overall, with an average of 0.09 and a maximum of 0.3, which suggested limited T-cell clonal expansion. The clonality benchmarks were taken from external normal skin and healthy peripheral blood data instead of from matched normal tissue. Sample size was not determined by any statistical method, because osteosarcoma is rare and all possible samples were collected.

In this chain, TRBV19 is recombined with TRBJ2-1; the D gene remains uncertain. Sequenced input: osteosarcoma tumor tissue from the lung. The sequence derives from a human donor with osteosarcoma. The nucleotide sequence is given as TGTGCCAGTAGTATTCGTACGTCTTACAATGAGCAGTTCTTC. This gives the protein CASSIRTSYNEQFF.